This T cell receptor (beta chain) came from a study of blood T cell repertoires in COVID-19. This CDR3 is 12 amino acids long. J lost 14 bases, V lost 5 bases, and 6 bases had no gene match. Germline V CDR1 and CDR2: MNHEY, SVGEGT. Original handling: Estimated nucleated cell counts came from reference gene primer amplification. Libraries were prepared by immunoSEQ multiplex PCR; TCRdb keeps only in-frame clonotypes and omits some of them. That table furnishes V, J and clone size, whereas the DNA furnished D and trimming. Of 99,000 or so clones in the sample, 85% to 90% were seen once. The receptor's source is a human donor in a cohort sampled during active COVID-19. V is TRBV6-2 or TRBV6-3 and J is TRBJ2-1; 10 bases map to TRBD2. The sample was peripheral blood. For the CDR3, the DNA is TGTGCCAGCAGTAACGGAGGACTAGCGGAGTTCTTC. Its protein product is CASSNGGLAEFF.